Following are 16 T cell receptor beta chains from one sample sequenced in a study of blood T cell repertoires in COVID-19. TCRdb's copy holds only in-frame clones and misses some; the assay was immunoSEQ multiplex PCR. The sample gives 150,000 to 190,000 clones, roughly 71% of which show up once; more than 3.5% is in the top ten. Sequenced sample: peripheral blood. Receptor source: a woman aged 80 or older with acute or convalescent COVID-19.

The V gene is TRBV6-5, the J gene TRBJ1-1; 9 bases fit TRBD1. The V gene end was trimmed by 6 bases and the J gene end by 6 bases; junction bases not matched to a gene: 11. This CDR3 contains 15 residues. From germline, CDR1 is MNHEY and CDR2 SVGAGI. CDR3 sequence: CASRGQGLAAAEAFF. CDR3 DNA sequence: TGTGCCAGCAGGGGACAGGGACTCGCGGCAGCTGAAGCTTTCTTT.

This CDR3 is CASSPPGEETQYF. The DNA for the CDR3 is TGTGCCAGCTCACCCCCGGGGGAAGAGACCCAGTACTTC. The V and J genes are TRBV18 and TRBJ2-5; weak D call: TRBD2 (6 bases). The CDR3 sequence is 13 residues long. V dropped 3 bases and J dropped 3 bases, with 8 bases sitting between them. CDR1 KGHSH and CDR2 LQKENI come from the germline V gene. The whole variable domain, filled in from reference TRBV18 and TRBJ2-5, reads NAGVMQNPRHLVRRRGQEARLRCSPMKGHSHVYWYRQLPEEGLKFMVYLQKENIIDESGMPKERFSAEFPKEGPSILRIQQVVRGDSAAYFCASSPPGEETQYFGPGTRLLVL.

This clone was counted only a few times. This sequence joins TRBV5-3 and TRBJ1-5; possible D gene TRBD1, 5 bases. TRBV5-3 is an ORF for which the function is uncertain. This CDR3 contains 16 residues. Trimming cost V 3 bases and J 7 bases, with 20 bases left between them. Here the CDR3 reads CARSSQTGSGGQPQHF. The DNA of the CDR3 is TGTGCCAGAAGCTCGCAAACAGGAAGTGGCGGCCAGCCCCAGCATTTT.

The chain recombines TRBV1 with TRBJ2-7; the table's D call of TRBD2 was not tested on the DNA. TRBV1 is annotated as a pseudogene. This CDR3 contains 16 residues. CDR3 in amino acids: CTSSQDRAGGRYEQYF. For the CDR3, the DNA is TGCACCAGCAGCCAAGATCGGGCGGGGGGGCGATACGAGCAGTACTTC.

The J gene is TRBJ2-5, the V gene TRBV29-1; tentative D call: TRBD2 (5 bases). Deletions cut 7 bases from V and 0 bases from J, with 12 bases between. This CDR3 spans 13 amino acids. In germline, CDR1 is SQVTM, CDR2 ANQGSEA. The CDR3 spells CSAERGNQETQYF. The CDR3 DNA is TGCAGCGCCGAACGGGGTAACCAAGAGACCCAGTACTTC.

This rearrangement joins TRBV21-1 to TRBJ2-2; the D call of TRBD2 is as the table states it, not checked on the DNA. TRBV21-1 represents a pseudogene. The CDR3 spans 13 residues. The CDR3, as DNA: TGTGCCAGCACCTTAGATTACACCGGGGAGCTGTTTTTT. It specifies CASTLDYTGELFF.

CDR3 sequence: CASSLAGVDQPQHF. CDR3 sequence (DNA): TGTGCCAGCAGTTTAGCAGGGGTGGATCAGCCCCAGCATTTT. This chain joins TRBV27 and TRBJ1-5, with TRBD1 as a possible D gene (6 bases). The CDR3 contains 14 residues. Per the germline V gene, CDR1 is MNHEY and CDR2 is SMNVEV (reference sequence). V was pared by 2 bases and J by 5 bases, with 10 bases between.

The rearrangement joins TRBV21-1 to TRBJ1-4. TRBV21-1 is a recognized pseudogene. The CDR3 is 11 residues long. The CDR3 DNA sequence: TGTGCCGGAGGGTTTCGCGAAAAACTGTTTTTT. Translation gives CAGGFREKLFF.

The J gene is TRBJ2-1, the V gene TRBV5-1; 7 nucleotides align to TRBD2. The junction had 2 bases not matched to a gene; V was cut back by 0 bases and J by 5 bases. CDR3 length: 14 amino acids. Germline-derived CDR1 and CDR2 are SGHRS and YFSETQ. CDR3 in amino acids: CASSLGSGHNEQFF. The CDR3 nucleotides read TGCGCCAGCAGCTTGGGTAGCGGGCACAATGAGCAGTTCTTC.

The DNA of the CDR3 is TGTGCCTGGAGTGGGGGCCTTTTATTCGGCAACACCTTC. As protein: CAWSGGLLFGNTF. The chain links TRBV30 to TRBJ1-2, with a tentative D call TRBD1 (5 bases). The CDR3 runs 13 residues. Trimming cost V 1 base and J 12 bases, with 18 bases left between them. Per germline, CDR1 GTSNPN and CDR2 SVGIG (reference sequence).

The chain links TRBV4-2 to TRBJ2-5, with TRBD2 identical over 11 bases. Germline V CDR1 and CDR2: LGHNA, YNFKEQ. Trimming at V came to 0 bases and at J to 1 base, leaving 4 bases not matched to a gene. This CDR3 region has 17 residues. The CDR3 coding sequence is TGTGCCAGCAGCCAAGATGGGGGGACTAGCGGCCAAGAGACCCAGTACTTC. Its translation: CASSQDGGTSGQETQYF.

The table lists this clone with a few counts. J is TRBJ1-1 and V is TRBV19; TRBD1 agrees at 7 bases. Germline lookup yields CDR1 LNHDA and CDR2 SQIVND (reference sequence). V was clipped by 2 bases and J by 0 bases; unmatched bases: 3. The CDR3 is 15 amino acids. CDR3 sequence (DNA): TGTGCCAGTAGTATAAGGACAGGCATGAACACTGAAGCTTTCTTT. Translating it yields CASSIRTGMNTEAFF.

The chain employs TRBV3-1 (or the pseudogene TRBV3-2) and TRBJ2-5; D unresolved. In germline, CDR1 is LGHDT, CDR2 YNNKEL (reference sequence). The ends were cut back, 3 bases at V and 2 bases at J, with 13 bases in the middle. The CDR3 totals 15 residues. The CDR3 is CASSQGTLRQETQYF. In nucleotides, the CDR3 is TGTGCCAGCAGCCAGGGCACCCTACGGCAAGAGACCCAGTACTTC.

J is TRBJ1-4 and V is TRBV25-1; 7 positions match TRBD1. The germline CDR1 and CDR2 sequences are MGHDK and SYGVNS. CDR3 size: 15 residues. J lost 7 bases, V lost 5 bases, and 10 bases had no gene match. CDR3 sequence: CASSPKGRGSEKLFF. The CDR3, as DNA: TGTGCCAGCAGTCCCAAGGGCAGGGGGAGTGAAAAACTGTTTTTT.

The sample holds one count of this clone. The V and J genes are TRBV5-1 and TRBJ2-3; 9 positions match TRBD1. CDR3 size: 14 residues. The J segment lost 5 bases and the V segment lost 6 bases, leaving 7 bases of the junction unmatched. Germline V gene lookup returns CDR1 SGHRS and CDR2 YFSETQ. The CDR3 coding sequence is TGCGCCAGCAATACAGGGGGCGTGCTAGATACGCAGTATTTT. As protein: CASNTGGVLDTQYF.

As DNA, the CDR3 is TGCGCCAGCAGCCACCCGGGACAGGGTTTTGATGAGCAGTTCTTC. Translated: CASSHPGQGFDEQFF. The chain couples TRBV5-1 to TRBJ2-1; 9 nucleotides line up with TRBD1. The V and J ends lost 4 bases and 8 bases, in that order; junction bases with no gene match: 10. Germline V CDR1 and CDR2: SGHRS, YFSETQ. The length of the CDR3 is 15 residues.